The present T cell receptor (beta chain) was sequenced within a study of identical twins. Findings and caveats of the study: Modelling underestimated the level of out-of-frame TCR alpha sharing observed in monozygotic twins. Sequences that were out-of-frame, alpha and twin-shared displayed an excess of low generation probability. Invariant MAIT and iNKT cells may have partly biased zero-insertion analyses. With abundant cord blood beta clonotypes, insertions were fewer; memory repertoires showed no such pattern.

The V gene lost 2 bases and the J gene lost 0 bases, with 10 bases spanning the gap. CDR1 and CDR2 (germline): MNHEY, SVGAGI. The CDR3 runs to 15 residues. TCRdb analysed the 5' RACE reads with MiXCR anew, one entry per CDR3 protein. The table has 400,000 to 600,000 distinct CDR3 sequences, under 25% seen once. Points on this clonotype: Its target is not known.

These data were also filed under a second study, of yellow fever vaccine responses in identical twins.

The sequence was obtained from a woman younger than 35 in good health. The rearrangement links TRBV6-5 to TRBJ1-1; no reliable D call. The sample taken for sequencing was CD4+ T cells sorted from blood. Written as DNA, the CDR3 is TGTGCCAGCAGTTACAACCCGGGTATGAACACTGAAGCTTTCTTT. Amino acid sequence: CASSYNPGMNTEAFF.